What follows is one TCR beta chain and its context. This clone has a single count. Its antigen remains unidentified. No clone much larger than this one lies a single base away; base qualities are absent. TCR CDR3 regions were amplified from genomic DNA by multiplex PCR using the deep immunoSEQ assay. Genomic DNA extracted from each cell subset was distributed evenly over all wells of several immunoSEQ 96-well plates, and each plate served as one replicate. Each replicate PCR for sorted subsets received about 0.2 ug genomic DNA, equal to about 30,000 T cell genomes. Purified libraries were quantified with a Qubit 3.0 fluorometer, sized on a Bioanalyzer 2100, and re-quantified with the KAPA Library Quantification kit. Each immunoSEQ 96-well plate was sequenced on its own single-read 150-cycle Illumina NextSeq 550 flow cell. Regarding the original processing steps: The immunoSEQ output contained only junctional sequences without quality scores, so filtering could not match that applied to full-length reads. To assign V/J genes and CDR3, sequences were annotated against IMGT germline references using PyIR, a Python wrapper for IgBLAST v1.9. Reads with weak V/J assignments (E-value above 1e-6), missing CDR3, stop codons, out-of-frame junctions, or ambiguous translated residues were removed. V3J clonotypes were defined as sequences sharing the same inferred V gene, J gene, and CDR3 amino acid sequence. Percentage overlap between repertoires was calculated by dividing the number of shared unique clonotypes by the size of the smaller repertoire. RTK rarefaction, the Chao1 estimator, and Recon v2.1 estimates of unobserved clonotypes were used to assess repertoire richness. For all TCRbeta clonotypes obtained by the gDNA method from a few donors, generation probabilities were computed with OLGA. Imported from immuneACCESS, the table was reduced by TCRdb to in-frame sequences with V and J called. These copies leave out some clones; in studies compared against another copy, an unresolved V gene accounts for under half, and the cause of the remainder is not known. The D gene and trimming were derived from the DNA, and the V and J assignments and clone size from that table. Counted in this sample were 550,000 to 800,000 clones; less than 85% of them appeared once. The ten largest clones represent less than 2% of the sample.

Donors were healthy HIV-negative adults with no recently reported acute infections or vaccinations. Every donor was a Caucasian adult living in Nashville, Tennessee, USA. Magnetic negative selection was used to enrich CD4+ T cells, after which naive cells were positively selected on CD45RA and the negative fraction became the memory subset. Blood was collected by leukapheresis, and PBMCs were isolated by Ficoll-Histopaque density gradient centrifugation and then cryopreserved in liquid nitrogen vapor phase. Analytical flow cytometry was used to check the purity and quantity of each magnetically sorted T cell population. Genomic DNA was isolated from every sorted fraction and measured by UV absorbance on a Nanodrop 2000c. The data originate from a study of shared clonotypes between healthy human individuals (dated by TCRdb to the early 2020s). Some background on the complete study: The cohort included three men and a couple of women between 18 and 49 years of age. For each donor, CD4 naive and CD4 memory were each given three plates, CD8 naive was given two plates, and CD8 memory was given one plate. The study deeply sequenced blood TCR repertoires of five healthy adults to estimate repertoire size and the extent of clonotype sharing between individuals. To increase sequencing depth and limit assay-specific biases, TCR repertoire library preparation and sequencing were carried out by different laboratories using diverse techniques. Leukapheresis yielded between about 0.94 and 9.5 billion PBMCs per donor.

The paper as a whole reports these results and caveats: Pairwise subsampling led to the expectation that sequencing depth would affect the degree of clonotype sharing among donors. Sampling was limited to blood, and TCR repertoires in tissue likely differ from TCR repertoires in blood. Rarefaction of sorted-subset datasets indicated incomplete sequencing despite the large sequencing depth. The genetic and exposure-history diversity represented was limited by the small number of donors. When several donors were compared, the shared fraction of clonotypes was roughly 4.8% for naive CD4, over 3% for naive CD8, 2.3% for memory CD4, and under 0.5% for memory CD8. Larger estimated clonotype richness was generally found for naive subsets than for memory subsets. Clonotypes shared by all four sorted-subset donors showed higher generation probabilities than non-shared clonotypes.

The specimen sequenced was memory CD4+ T cells sorted from blood. This specimen's cell subset or site label, interpreted: CD45RA-negative fraction. The receptor's source is a woman in her twenties or thirties in good health.

The nucleotides are TGCAGCGTTGTCAGGCAGGGAGTGGAGACCCAGTACTTC. Its protein is CSVVRQGVETQYF. The rearranged segments are TRBV29-1 and TRBJ2-5, with the D call perhaps TRBD1 or TRBD2, as 5 bases match in each case. Looking up the germline V gene yields CDR1 SQVTM and CDR2 ANQGSEA. Cut back by 4 bases and 5 bases, the V and J ends lie 14 bases apart. From the cysteine up to the phenylalanine, the CDR3 has a length of 13 residues. Only the CDR3 DNA is retained, 39 bases long and in frame from the first base. Where the CDR3 stops, the reference TRBV29-1 and TRBJ2-5 genes take over; the full variable domain is SAVISQKPSRDICQRGTSLTIQCQVDSQVTMMFWYRQQPGQSLTLIATANQGSEATYESGFVIDKFPISRPNLTFSTLTVSNMSPEDSSIYLCSVVRQGVETQYFGPGTRLLVL.